The next 7 T cell receptor beta chains were all read from a single sample in a study of blood T cell repertoires in COVID-19 (dated by TCRdb to 2020 to 2022). The library came from the immunoSEQ multiplex PCR assay. TCRdb limited this immuneACCESS table to in-frame rearrangements with V and J called. A share of clones is missing; checked studies link under half to unresolved V genes, and the rest is unexplained. The sample table contains approximately 88,000 clones; only one count was recorded for around three quarters of them. The ten largest clones capture about 8.4% of the sample. Sequenced: peripheral blood. These receptors originate from a man aged 50-59 years who had recovered from COVID-19.

The V gene is TRBV18, the J gene TRBJ1-5; 8 bases map to TRBD1. With V trimmed by 3 bases and J by 5 bases, 6 bases remained unmatched. CDR1 and CDR2 (germline): KGHSH, LQKENI. This CDR3 region has 15 residues. The CDR3, as DNA: TGTGCCAGCTCACCCAGGACAGGGAGCGATCAGCCCCAGCATTTT. This translates into CASSPRTGSDQPQHF.

The V gene is TRBV4-2, the J gene TRBJ2-1, with TRBD2 matching 10 bases. V shed 0 bases and J 7 bases; nucleotides not matched to a gene: 3. The germline CDR1 and CDR2 sequences are LGHNA and YNFKEQ. The CDR3 runs to 15 residues. CDR3 DNA: TGTGCCAGCAGCCAAGAAGCGGGAGGGTATAATGAGCAGTTCTTC. Its translation: CASSQEAGGYNEQFF.

The chain uses TRBV11-3 and TRBJ2-2; 7 positions agree with TRBD2. The CDR3 extends over 18 amino acids. V shed 5 bases, J shed 3 bases, and the junction held 15 bases outside the gene matches. Germline V gene sequence: CDR1 SGHNT, CDR2 YENEEA. CDR3: CASSPGSVLAGDTGELFF. As DNA, the CDR3 is TGTGCCAGCAGCCCCGGGTCGGTTCTGGCGGGAGACACCGGGGAGCTGTTTTTT.

The chain links TRBV11-2 to TRBJ2-2, with 8 bases identical to TRBD1. From germline, CDR1 is SGHAT and CDR2 FQNNGV. This CDR3 has 16 residues. J lost 0 bases, V lost 5 bases, and 5 bases had no gene match. The CDR3 here is CASSRRTGSNTGELFF. The CDR3 DNA follows: TGTGCCAGCAGCCGAAGGACAGGGTCGAACACCGGGGAGCTGTTTTTT.

The rearrangement joins TRBV9 to TRBJ1-3; weak D call: TRBD1 (5 bases). The CDR3 sequence is 15 residues long. The V gene lost 0 bases and the J gene lost 3 bases, with 10 bases spanning the gap. In germline, CDR1 is SGDLS, CDR2 YYNGEE. The CDR3 nucleotides are TGTGCCAGCAGCGTAGCTGCCAGGGTTGGAAACACCATATATTTT. Encoded protein: CASSVAARVGNTIYF.

The chain joins TRBV2 to TRBJ1-2; no clear D gene. V lost 7 bases and J 1 base, leaving 13 bases between the germline ends. CDR1 and CDR2 from the germline V gene are SNHLY and FYNNEI. The CDR3 is made up of 14 amino acids. In nucleotides, the CDR3 is TGTGCCAGCAAACGGGAACTTCTTAACTATGGCTACACCTTC. Its protein is CASKRELLNYGYTF.

V is TRBV4-3 and J is TRBJ1-1; 7 nucleotides agree with TRBD1. With V trimmed by 2 bases and J by 11 bases, 8 bases remained unmatched. CDR1 LGHNA and CDR2 YSLEER come from the germline V gene. The CDR3 runs 13 residues. The CDR3 loop reads CASSQKQGMVAFF. CDR3 in DNA: TGCGCCAGCAGCCAAAAACAGGGGATGGTGGCTTTCTTT.